This T cell receptor beta chain was identified during a study of beta chain features in type 1 diabetes (dated by TCRdb to between 2017 and 2018). Looking at the study overall: Mean age, gender distribution, total cell number and subset yield were not different between patients and healthy donors. Across all samples, fewer than 110,000,000 sorted cells were examined, and cell number per subset correlated strongly with RNA yield. The study compared TCRB repertoires of sorted circulating CD4+ T cell subsets between recently diagnosed type 1 diabetes patients and matched healthy donors. Naive and central memory subsets were obtained from all 30 or so donors, but regulatory and stem cell-like memory subsets were isolated from only 8 patients and roughly eight healthy donors. General study outcomes and caveats: A moderate but significant shortening of TCRB CDR3 length was observed in type 1 diabetes patients in all four CD4+ subsets. Naive, central memory and regulatory TCRB repertoires appeared to be more alike among patients than among healthy donors. PCR might favor shorter templates, but patient and control samples were amplified and corrected together, so any skew would affect both groups equally. Patients with type 1 diabetes made fewer insertions and deleted more nucleotides at VDJ recombination sites, implying thymic rearrangement abnormalities. Because the HLA sub-analyses included only small numbers of individuals, any influence of HLA type on TCRB rearrangement was left unresolved. Because cDNA rather than genomic DNA was sequenced, highly expressing activated cells could have been over-represented, although no difference in activation and CD3 levels was found between groups.

Via the germline V gene, CDR1 is SGHVS and CDR2 FQNEAQ. Trimming costs V 5 bases and J 4 bases, and their ends lie 21 bases apart. Spanning cysteine to phenylalanine, the CDR3 consists of 16 amino acids. CDR3 DNA only is kept here, 48 bases in frame from base 1. Each donor gave one peripheral blood draw, around 100 mL on average, collected into heparinised tubes. Naive, central memory, regulatory and stem cell-like memory CD4+ T cells were sorted on a BD FACSAria II using a panel including CD45RO, CCR7, CD25, CD127, CD95 and CD27. All sorted populations exceeded 95% purity. PBMCs were isolated right away by Lymphoprep density gradient centrifugation and were stained directly, without culture. So that batch effects would be minimized, each experiment stained and sorted samples in pairs, pairing one healthy donor with one patient. In the case of this clone: The clone's antigen remains unknown. Nothing much larger sits one base from this clone, and base qualities are not available.

The entire amount of isolated RNA was reverse transcribed using the High Capacity cDNA Reverse Transcription Kit, so the sequenced TCRB transcripts were expressed ones. Naive, central memory and regulatory T cell samples underwent deep immunoSEQ sequencing, averaging around 3.6 million total reads per sample. Sorted cells were lysed in RLT buffer, and RNA was extracted using DNase-treated RNeasy Micro or Mini kits according to cell number. To prevent cross-contamination, each cell subset was processed individually, whereas patient and healthy donor samples were processed jointly. Using the immunoSEQ multiplex PCR, TCRB sequences were amplified from cDNA into 87-bp fragments spanning the CDR3 region. Sequencing of the amplicons was done on the Illumina HiSeq platform. Under the source paper's analysis protocol: PCR bias was corrected computationally using synthetic template baselines, and reads within Hamming distance 2 were collapsed, with unmergeable singletons discarded. Reads were aligned to IMGT to assign V, D and J genes, CDR3 length, and insertions or deletions at six rearrangement sites. Within each subset, clonotype counts were normalized to the number of sorted cells before true diversity and Gini coefficients were calculated with the tcR R package. The overlap coefficient, calculated on TCRB nucleotide sequences, was used to quantify repertoire sharing. Out-of-frame TCRB sequences from naive cells were analyzed to stand in for the pre-selection repertoire. The clones in this table, taken by TCRdb from immuneACCESS, are in-frame only. Not every clone is retained; where verified, under half of the shortfall comes from an unresolved V gene, and the cause of the rest is unknown. Clone size and the V and J calls come from that table; the DNA yielded D and trimming. Counted in this sample were 200,000 to 250,000 clones; about 10% of them appeared once. Clones ranked in the top ten supply 0.034% of the sample.

Specimen: naive CD4+ T cells from blood. The meaning of the sample's cell subset or site label: true naive CD4+ T cells. Recombination joined TRBV7-8 with TRBJ2-7; no D segment can be confidently identified. This TCR was sampled from a young woman in good health. CDR3 reads: CASSPEGRSPGYEQYF. The sequence in DNA is TGTGCCAGCAGCCCCGAAGGCCGGTCCCCGGGTTACGAGCAGTACTTC.